The 26 T cell receptor beta chains presented below share a single source sample, sequenced in a study of siplizumab effects on memory and regulatory T cells. The method was immunoSEQ multiplex PCR; TCRdb's version includes in-frame clones alone and lacks a portion of them. The data contain under 140,000 clones, roughly 90% of them singletons. The sequenced sample consisted of CD4+ T cells sorted from blood. Every receptor here comes from a human donor in good health.

V usage is TRBV21-1 and J usage is TRBJ2-1; the D call of TRBD2 is as the table states it, not checked on the DNA. TRBV21-1 is recorded as a pseudogene. The CDR3 covers 17 residues. CDR3 in DNA: TGTGCCAGCAGCCCTCCTAGCGGGGCGAGCTCCTACAATGAGCAGTTCTTC. It is translated as CASSPPSGASSYNEQFF.

This chain's CDR3 is CASSAWTGPLYEQYF. The CDR3, as DNA: TGTGCCAGCAGCGCTTGGACAGGACCTCTCTACGAGCAGTACTTC. J is TRBJ2-7 and V is TRBV21-1; the table assigns TRBD1, which was not confirmed against the DNA. TRBV21-1 is a listed pseudogene. The length of the CDR3 is 15 residues.

The V and J genes are TRBV18 and TRBJ1-3; no reliable D call. This CDR3 is built from 16 residues. Trimming cost V 1 base and J 3 bases, with 13 bases left between them. Germline CDR1 reads KGHSH; CDR2 reads LQKENI. Here the CDR3 DNA reads TGTGCCAGCTCACCACAAGGAGGATCCCATGGAAACACCATATATTTT. Its protein product is CASSPQGGSHGNTIYF.

The chain couples TRBV7-2 to TRBJ2-1; TRBD2 matches 14 bases. With V trimmed by 4 bases and J by 15 bases, 8 bases remained unmatched. CDR1 and CDR2 from the germline V gene are SGHTA and FQGNSA. CDR3 length equals 14 residues. CDR3 region: CASSSGTSGGGWFF. As DNA, the CDR3 is TGTGCCAGCAGCTCGGGGACTAGCGGGGGTGGTTGGTTCTTC.

The chain employs TRBV11-3 and TRBJ1-1, with 7 bases that match TRBD1. With 1 base clipped from V and 3 bases from J, the junction kept 5 bases outside the gene matches. The CDR3 length is 15 residues. The V gene's germline CDR1 is SGHNT and CDR2 YENEEA. CDR3 sequence: CASSLGPGTDTEAFF. CDR3 nucleotides: TGTGCCAGCAGCTTAGGCCCAGGGACAGACACTGAAGCTTTCTTT.

J is TRBJ2-5 and V is TRBV6-5; possibly TRBD1 or TRBD2 for D (5 bases each). Trimming shortened V by 5 bases and J by 5 bases, and 18 bases separated the two germline ends. This CDR3 is 15 amino acids long. The germline CDR1 and CDR2 sequences are MNHEY and SVGAGI. This CDR3 reads CASSARGGKGETQYF. CDR3 in DNA: TGTGCCAGCAGTGCCCGGGGTGGGAAGGGGGAGACCCAGTACTTC.

The count of this clone is one. This chain connects TRBV6-5 to TRBJ2-5; 8 nucleotides agree with TRBD1. CDR3 length: 14 amino acids. V gave up 5 bases and J gave up 5 bases; unmatched junction bases: 7. CDR1 and CDR2 from the germline V gene are MNHEY and SVGAGI. In DNA, the CDR3 is TGTGCCAGCAGTCGGACAGGGCACGGGGAGACCCAGTACTTC. Its translation: CASSRTGHGETQYF.

In its sample, this clone was seen once. This rearrangement joins TRBV5-1 to TRBJ2-2; the D is unclear. V lost 4 bases and J lost 6, with 13 bases in between. The CDR3 consists of 14 residues. Looked up from germline, CDR1 is SGHRS and CDR2 is YFSETQ. The CDR3 region has the DNA TGCGCCAGCAGCACCGAAACCCTAGCCGGGGAGCTGTTTTTT. It yields the protein CASSTETLAGELFF.

This clone was observed once. The chain employs TRBV5-4 and TRBJ1-3; TRBD1 might be the D (6 bases). The CDR3 extends over 16 amino acids. Trimming shortened V by 0 bases and J by 1 base, and 11 bases separated the two germline ends. The germline V gene encodes CDR1 SGHNT and CDR2 YYREEE (reference sequence). The CDR3 region is CASSLDGQLSGNTIYF. The CDR3 DNA is TGTGCCAGCAGCTTGGACGGACAGCTTTCTGGAAACACCATATATTTT.

The genes are TRBV5-4 and TRBJ2-7; 13 bases map to TRBD2. The CDR3 loop spans 17 amino acids. J lost 0 bases, V lost 2 bases, and 5 bases had no gene match. CDR1 is SGHNT, CDR2 YYREEE, per germline (reference sequence). CDR3 sequence: CASSLGGLAGISYEQYF. In DNA, the CDR3 is TGTGCCAGCAGCTTAGGGGGACTAGCGGGGATCTCCTACGAGCAGTACTTC.

The rearrangement uses TRBV10-2 and TRBJ2-7; 11 nucleotides align to TRBD2. The CDR3 extends over 15 amino acids. The J segment lost 2 bases and the V segment lost 7 bases, leaving 7 bases of the junction unmatched. Germline V gives CDR1 WSHSY, CDR2 SAAADI. CDR3 DNA: TGCGCCAGCATTCCCGGGACTAGCGGAACCTACGAGCAGTACTTC. Protein sequence: CASIPGTSGTYEQYF.

The chain recombines TRBV18 with TRBJ1-6, with TRBD1 identical over 7 bases. The length of the CDR3 is 15 residues. Germline V gives CDR1 KGHSH, CDR2 LQKENI. Germline trimming cut 6 bases from V and 3 bases from J; bases unmatched to any gene: 5. CDR3 in DNA: TGTGCCAGCTCCCCAGGGGGGAGCTATAATTCACCCCTCCACTTT. It specifies CASSPGGSYNSPLHF.

V and J are TRBV19 and TRBJ1-2, with D hard to call. The CDR3 consists of 15 residues. V lost 5 bases to trimming and J lost 0 bases, with 13 bases between them. Germline-derived CDR1 and CDR2 are LNHDA and SQIVND (reference sequence). The CDR3 loop reads CASSLDLISNYGYTF. CDR3 DNA sequence: TGTGCCAGTAGTCTGGACCTGATTTCTAACTATGGCTACACCTTC.

This chain connects TRBV18 to TRBJ2-3, with 13 bases that match TRBD2. V shed 0 bases and J 5 bases; nucleotides not matched to a gene: 8. The germline V gene has CDR1 KGHSH and CDR2 LQKENI. The CDR3 length is 18 residues. The CDR3 reads CASSPPGLAGSGRDTQYF. In DNA, the CDR3 is TGTGCCAGCTCACCACCGGGACTAGCGGGGTCGGGTCGAGATACGCAGTATTTT.

This chain connects TRBV6-5 to TRBJ1-2; weak D call: TRBD1 (5 bases). V lost 7 bases to trimming and J lost 0 bases, with 15 bases between them. There are 15 residues in the CDR3. Per the germline V gene, CDR1 is MNHEY and CDR2 is SVGAGI. CDR3 protein: CASNPRRQTNYGYTF. The CDR3 bases are TGTGCCAGCAACCCTAGGAGACAGACTAACTATGGCTACACCTTC.

This chain uses TRBV6-6 with TRBJ2-2; D ambiguous. The V gene lost 0 bases and the J gene lost 5 bases, with 13 bases spanning the gap. The germline V gene has CDR1 MNHNY and CDR2 SVGAGI (reference sequence). The CDR3 totals 16 residues. CDR3 sequence reads: CASSYSNEVGTGELFF. Here the CDR3 DNA reads TGTGCCAGCAGTTACTCGAATGAAGTTGGAACCGGGGAGCTGTTTTTT.

The V call is TRBV7-9, the J call TRBJ2-3; 7 bases map to TRBD1. Germline CDR1 is SEHNR and CDR2 is FQNEAQ (reference sequence). This CDR3 has 18 amino acids. V lost 6 bases, J lost 3 bases, and 18 bases stayed unmatched. The CDR3 nucleotides read TGTGCCAGCAGAGAAACCATCTCCGGGACAGTCTTAACAGATACGCAGTATTTT. Protein product: CASRETISGTVLTDTQYF.

J is TRBJ2-1 and V is TRBV5-1, with 13 bases fitting TRBD2. Germline V lookup: CDR1 SGHRS, CDR2 YFSETQ. CDR3 length: 15 residues. J lost 5 bases, V lost 4 bases, and 3 bases had no gene match. CDR3 DNA: TGCGCCAGCAGCCTGGGACTAGCGGGAAACAATGAGCAGTTCTTC. This encodes CASSLGLAGNNEQFF.

V and J are TRBV7-8 and TRBJ2-1; D unclear. Trimming cost V 8 bases and J 0 bases, with 20 bases left between them. The CDR3 runs 17 residues. The V gene's germline CDR1 is SGHVS and CDR2 FQNEAQ. DNA of the CDR3: TGTGCCAGCCTAAGACTCCCCGACGGTAGCTCCTACAATGAGCAGTTCTTC. This codes for CASLRLPDGSSYNEQFF.

The chain recombines TRBV21-1 with TRBJ1-2. TRBV21-1 is given as a pseudogene. This CDR3 is built from 15 residues. CDR3: CASTPLRAGGDGYTF. The CDR3 coding sequence is TGTGCCAGCACCCCTCTCAGGGCGGGGGGAGATGGCTACACCTTC.

The chain combines TRBV5-1 with TRBJ2-7, with D maybe TRBD2 (5 bases). Trimming took off 0 bases at V and 3 bases at J, with 10 bases between the two ends. CDR1 and CDR2 (germline): SGHRS, YFSETQ. The CDR3 runs 14 residues. CDR3 sequence (DNA): TGCGCCAGCAGCTTGGGCCCGGGGATCTACGAGCAGTACTTC. Its translation: CASSLGPGIYEQYF.

CDR3 DNA sequence: TGTGCCAGCAGTGAAGCGAATCTGGGGGCAGAGACCCAGTACTTC. Protein sequence: CASSEANLGAETQYF. The rearrangement uses TRBV6-1 and TRBJ2-5; D possibly corresponds to TRBD1 (6 bases). V was trimmed by 0 bases and J by 4 bases, leaving 12 bases between them. The CDR3 length is 15 residues. Per the germline V gene, CDR1 is MNHNS and CDR2 is SASEGT.

The chain links TRBV19 to TRBJ1-1, with D uncertain. The CDR3 is 13 amino acids. Trimming shortened V by 5 bases and J by 5 bases, and 12 bases separated the two germline ends. The germline CDR1 and CDR2 sequences are LNHDA and SQIVND (reference sequence). CDR3: CASSVSTRTEAFF. CDR3 nucleotide sequence: TGTGCCAGTAGTGTTTCGACTCGGACTGAAGCTTTCTTT.

The chain recombines TRBV15 with TRBJ1-1; D ambiguous. The CDR3 runs to 13 residues. V dropped 3 bases and J dropped 10 bases, with 15 bases sitting between them. Germline values: CDR1 LNHNV, CDR2 YYDKDF (reference sequence). The CDR3 region is CATSRVVQETAFF. CDR3 nucleotide sequence: TGTGCCACCAGCAGGGTAGTCCAGGAGACAGCTTTCTTT.

The chain has TRBV27 and TRBJ2-5; 15 bases are a match to TRBD2. The J segment lost 5 bases and the V segment lost 10 bases, leaving 5 bases of the junction unmatched. The CDR3 runs to 14 residues. Germline V CDR1 and CDR2: MNHEY, SMNVEV (reference sequence). CDR3 sequence: CATPGLAGGETQYF. DNA of the CDR3: TGTGCCACTCCGGGACTAGCGGGAGGTGAGACCCAGTACTTC.

V and J are TRBV5-1 and TRBJ2-6, with D uncertain. V shed 2 bases and J shed 4 bases, with 7 bases lying between them. This CDR3 comprises 14 residues. Germline V gene lookup returns CDR1 SGHRS and CDR2 YFSETQ. The CDR3 region is CASSFESGANVLTF. CDR3 nucleotide sequence: TGCGCCAGCAGCTTTGAGTCCGGGGCCAACGTCCTGACTTTC.